Sequencing of this T cell receptor beta chain was carried out in a study of cytomegalovirus exposure and HLA in healthy donors. Germline values: CDR1 SGHDT, CDR2 YYEEEE. CDR3 length equals 13 residues. The V end was cut by 6 bases, the J end by 1 base, with 11 bases between. The assay was immunoSEQ multiplex PCR, and TCRdb's table has in-frame clones only and misses some. The sample consists of some 86,000 clones, approximately 94% of them appearing once. The donors were in the approximately 110-subject validation cohort; that cohort was separate from the approximately 670-subject first cohort. The receptor was derived from a woman aged 25-40 years in good health and CMV-seronegative. The chain employs TRBV5-6 and TRBJ2-7; D unresolved. Sequencing was carried out using PBMCs. The DNA for the CDR3 is TGTGCCAGCACGATGACACTTTCCTACGAGCAGTACTTC. Protein: CASTMTLSYEQYF.